This is a list of T cell receptor beta chains from one sample in a study of persistence of HIV-infected CD4 T cells. The antigens for these receptors are not known. Here immunoSEQ multiplex PCR was the method, and the copy in TCRdb shows in-frame clones only, minus some. The sample yields more than 10,000 clones, approximately 71% seen once. Sequenced material: CD4+ T cells sorted from PBMCs after roughly 18-hour stimulation, taken from a patient who received antiretroviral therapy. Source of these receptors: an adult man with HIV who was CMV-seropositive. CDR3s leave out the opening cysteine and the closing phenylalanine or tryptophan. Each record gives: V gene, J gene, CDR3 protein.

v_gene: TRBV6-5; j_gene: TRBJ2-7; CDR3aa: ASSYSSLAGNYEQY
v_gene: TRBV12-3/TRBV12-4; j_gene: TRBJ2-1; CDR3aa: ASSRDRANEQF
v_gene: TRBV5-4; j_gene: TRBJ2-3; CDR3aa: ASSPLAGTSTDTQY
v_gene: TRBV3-1/TRBV3-2; j_gene: TRBJ1-5; CDR3aa: ASSHRGGNQPQH
v_gene: TRBV6-5; j_gene: TRBJ2-2; CDR3aa: ASSKKSGHTGELF
v_gene: TRBV28; j_gene: TRBJ2-1; CDR3aa: ASNGGAQRYNEQF
v_gene: TRBV18; j_gene: TRBJ2-2; CDR3aa: ASSPSQGDPGELF
v_gene: TRBV28; j_gene: TRBJ2-1; CDR3aa: ASSFASGGAFYNEQF
v_gene: TRBV25-1; j_gene: TRBJ1-5; CDR3aa: ASSEYCGSSNQPQH
v_gene: TRBV7-9; j_gene: TRBJ2-3; CDR3aa: ASSLRAGLSTDTQY
v_gene: TRBV11-3; j_gene: TRBJ2-1; CDR3aa: ASSLEGSSYNEQF
v_gene: TRBV28; j_gene: TRBJ1-1; CDR3aa: ASSSTDITEAF
v_gene: TRBV7-2; j_gene: TRBJ2-4; CDR3aa: ASSARDYPPVGNIQY
v_gene: TRBV13; j_gene: TRBJ1-5; CDR3aa: ASSSSGQKNQPQH
v_gene: TRBV3-1/TRBV3-2; j_gene: TRBJ1-6; CDR3aa: ASSQKPGQTSPLH
v_gene: TRBV2; j_gene: TRBJ2-2; CDR3aa: ASSEFGLGTGELF
v_gene: TRBV5-8; j_gene: TRBJ2-6; CDR3aa: ASSLGGSGANVLT
v_gene: TRBV7-6; j_gene: TRBJ1-5; CDR3aa: ASSLVCQDQTLNSNQPQH
v_gene: TRBV29-1; j_gene: TRBJ2-3; CDR3aa: SVGTRLTDTQY
v_gene: TRBV5-1; j_gene: TRBJ1-4; CDR3aa: ASSRTGDDEKLF
v_gene: TRBV18; j_gene: TRBJ2-2; CDR3aa: ASSPARENTGELF
v_gene: TRBV10-2; j_gene: TRBJ1-5; CDR3aa: ASSEYSNQPQH
v_gene: TRBV19; j_gene: TRBJ1-5; CDR3aa: ASSISGNQPQH
v_gene: TRBV28; j_gene: TRBJ1-2; CDR3aa: ASSFASQGGYGYT
v_gene: TRBV6-5; j_gene: TRBJ2-5; CDR3aa: ASSYSYQNEETQY
v_gene: TRBV7-3; j_gene: TRBJ2-3; CDR3aa: ASSPQLARGADTQY
v_gene: TRBV27; j_gene: TRBJ1-5; CDR3aa: ASSLGRGPKSNQPQH
v_gene: TRBV28; j_gene: TRBJ1-5; CDR3aa: ASRRTGVNQPQH
v_gene: TRBV10-3; j_gene: TRBJ2-7; CDR3aa: AINLAGFYEQY
v_gene: TRBV28; j_gene: TRBJ2-7; CDR3aa: ASSSWYEQY
v_gene: TRBV14; j_gene: TRBJ2-7; CDR3aa: ASSKDRPYEQY
v_gene: TRBV5-4; j_gene: TRBJ2-2; CDR3aa: ASSPPGTGGRNTGELF
v_gene: TRBV4-2; j_gene: TRBJ1-2; CDR3aa: ASSQRHRDRGNYGYT
v_gene: TRBV2; j_gene: TRBJ1-2; CDR3aa: ASSELTGYSGYT
v_gene: TRBV2; j_gene: TRBJ2-3; CDR3aa: ASNFPGQGADTQY
v_gene: TRBV2; j_gene: TRBJ1-4; CDR3aa: ASSKGAATNEKLF
v_gene: TRBV28; j_gene: TRBJ2-7; CDR3aa: ASSFPRDKFEGQY
v_gene: TRBV5-1; j_gene: TRBJ2-5; CDR3aa: ASSLAGAETQY
v_gene: TRBV9; j_gene: TRBJ2-1; CDR3aa: ASSNSQGSYNEQF
v_gene: TRBV28; j_gene: TRBJ2-1; CDR3aa: ASSPDSTSYNEQF
v_gene: TRBV7-3; j_gene: TRBJ1-1; CDR3aa: ASSSGPNGAEAF
v_gene: TRBV18; j_gene: TRBJ2-1; CDR3aa: ASSPQRLAGSNEQF
v_gene: TRBV7-3; j_gene: TRBJ2-7; CDR3aa: ATPPGDNSYEQY
v_gene: TRBV7-2; j_gene: TRBJ1-2; CDR3aa: ASSPRQGALSGGYT
v_gene: TRBV2; j_gene: TRBJ2-3; CDR3aa: ASSPREVDTQY
v_gene: TRBV28; j_gene: TRBJ1-2; CDR3aa: ASSLSGQGYGYT
v_gene: TRBV7-9; j_gene: TRBJ2-7; CDR3aa: ASRQLAGGLEQY
v_gene: TRBV19; j_gene: TRBJ1-5; CDR3aa: ASSTQGPYSNQPQH
v_gene: TRBV11-3; j_gene: TRBJ2-1; CDR3aa: ASSPSLSRGHEQF
v_gene: TRBV5-1; j_gene: TRBJ2-3; CDR3aa: ASSSPYGGTRTDTQY
v_gene: TRBV6-4; j_gene: TRBJ1-5; CDR3aa: ASSVDRDQPQH
v_gene: TRBV6-5; j_gene: TRBJ2-7; CDR3aa: ASSPRGTALREQY
v_gene: TRBV5-1; j_gene: TRBJ2-7; CDR3aa: ASSLDLQGTPGY
v_gene: TRBV3-1/TRBV3-2; j_gene: TRBJ2-4; CDR3aa: ASSQGGPGLENIQY
v_gene: TRBV12-5; j_gene: TRBJ2-6; CDR3aa: ASGLASISGANVLT
v_gene: TRBV19; j_gene: TRBJ2-3; CDR3aa: ASSRGTEDTQY